This T cell receptor beta chain was documented in a study of graft-versus-host responses after intestinal transplantation. Across the whole study: Recipients had transplants, and these were multivisceral, liver-intestinal, or isolated intestinal. Findings and limits, study-wide: GvH clones surfaced in recipient marrow, some emerging earlier in ileum or blood.

Trimming removed 5 bases from V and 8 bases from J, with 14 bases in between. The CDR3 spans 13 residues. Germline-derived CDR1 and CDR2 are SEHNR and FQNEAQ (reference sequence). In regard to this clone: Its antigen is unidentified.

The repertoire was sequenced with immunoSEQ multiplex PCR; TCRdb's copy has only in-frame clones and lacks some. The sample has approximately 79,000 clones; approximately 82% are singletons. The V call is TRBV7-9, the J call TRBJ2-3; no clear D gene. The TCR was taken from a human donor who received an intestinal transplant. Sequences were derived from unstimulated CD4+ T cells sorted from spleen or lymph node cells, sampled before intestinal transplant. In DNA, the CDR3 is TGTGCCAGCAGCCCGAGTCTTGGCGGTACGCAGTATTTT. Its protein product is CASSPSLGGTQYF.